This T cell receptor beta chain was recorded in a study of post-analysis software for immune sequencing data. Background on the study: Some patients lacked subtype; others had relapsing-remitting, secondary progressive or progressive-relapsing disease.

Concerning this clonotype: The antigen is not known.

Study findings and constraints: Multiple sclerosis was associated with a significant reduction in normalized Chao1 diversity relative to controls. F measure clustering grouped samples strongly by preparation batch.

TCR beta cDNA libraries had unique molecular identifiers. TCRdb re-called the PCR reads through MiXCR, storing one row per CDR3 protein. The data hold around 710,000 distinct CDR3 sequences, with approximately 44% observed a single time. This TCR derives from a girl aged 5 to 17 with multiple sclerosis. Sequencing used blood.

This CDR3 reads CASSLAASGRGWDEQFF. The DNA of the CDR3 is TGTGCCAGCAGCTTGGCCGCTAGCGGGAGAGGGTGGGATGAGCAGTTCTTC. The chain recombines TRBV27 with TRBJ2-1; 10 bases agree with TRBD2. V gave up 6 bases and J gave up 8 bases; unmatched junction bases: 16. Germline CDR1 MNHEY, CDR2 SMNVEV (reference sequence). The CDR3 is made up of 17 amino acids.